The sequence of this T cell receptor beta chain was determined in a study of T cell repertoires in cytomegalovirus infection. Study details: The public TCR beta signatures pointed to both CMV infection and matching HLA type.

This clonotype was detected a few times. Its target is not known. Germline V gene data show CDR1 as MRHNA and CDR2 as SNTAGT. The germline V and J ends were trimmed by 4 bases and 6 bases, with 6 bases remaining between them. The CDR3 runs to 12 residues. Via MiXCR, TCRdb re-called the reads, giving one row per CDR3 protein. The data contain 150,000 to 200,000 distinct CDR3 sequences, 13% to 15% of them singletons. Study findings and constraints: CMV-specific TCR beta clonotypes restricted by HLA-C were the ones dominating the ex vivo response.

The sample taken for sequencing was PBMCs. The genes are TRBV6-4 and TRBJ2-2, with unresolved D. The sequence came from a human donor in good health (CMV status not recorded). Some clones in this sample may be carry-over from other donors' samples. DNA of the CDR3: TGTGCCAGCAGTGTAAAGCCCGGGGAGCTGTTTTTT. It yields the protein CASSVKPGELFF.